This TCR beta chain comes out of a study of blood T cell repertoires in COVID-19. About the study: Nucleic acid was either cDNA or gDNA, and it came from T cells, B-cell-depleted T cells, or PBMCs.

Here immunoSEQ multiplex PCR was the method, and the copy in TCRdb shows in-frame clones only, minus some. Here the sample spans 200,000 to 250,000 clones, about 76% being singletons. The cohort comprised adults aged about 18 to 89 years residing in approximately 22 US areas. The receptor was derived from a woman in her fifties or sixties with acute COVID-19. Sample: PBMCs or T cells enriched from blood (not recorded which).

The CDR3 DNA is TGTGCCAGCAGCCAACGTGGGGGACTAGCGGGGAACACCGGGGAGCTGTTTTTT. Its protein product is CASSQRGGLAGNTGELFF. The chain carries TRBV28 and TRBJ2-2; 12 positions match TRBD2. The CDR3 has 18 residues. Germline lookup yields CDR1 MDHEN and CDR2 SYDVKM. The J segment lost 1 base and the V segment lost 6 bases, leaving 9 bases of the junction unmatched.